Shown below are 22 T cell receptor beta chains from a single sample sequenced in a study of sequential checkpoint blockade in melanoma. As to treatment: randomized to nivolumab then ipilimumab (arm A) or the reverse (arm B). TCRdb keeps only in-frame clones here, not all; method: immunoSEQ multiplex PCR. The table records around 2,500 clones, less than 30% of them present only once. The sequenced sample was tumor tissue (inferred from file names), obtained from a patient given nivolumab and ipilimumab in sequence. Source of these receptors: a human donor with melanoma.

In its sample, this clone was seen a few times. The chain joins TRBV7-7 to TRBJ2-7; D tentatively reads TRBD1 or TRBD2 (6 bases each). CDR3 length: 14 amino acids. Per the germline V gene, CDR1 is SSHAT and CDR2 is FNYEAQ (reference sequence). Trimming cost V 2 bases and J 5 bases, with 13 bases left between them. This chain's CDR3 is CASSLLRGPNEQYF. The CDR3 nucleotides are TGTGCCAGCAGCTTATTACGGGGGCCAAACGAGCAGTACTTC.

The chain combines TRBV9 with TRBJ1-3; D is undetermined. Germline V CDR1 and CDR2: SGDLS, YYNGEE. The CDR3 consists of 13 residues. Trimming removed 0 bases from V and 3 bases from J, with 4 bases in between. CDR3 sequence: CASSVAGGNTIYF. CDR3 nucleotides: TGTGCCAGCAGCGTAGCGGGTGGAAACACCATATATTTT.

This clone is deemed large. CDR3 amino acids: CASSQGQGPTYEQYF. In DNA form, the CDR3 reads TGCGCCAGCAGCCAAGGACAGGGCCCCACCTACGAGCAGTACTTC. This chain uses TRBV4-1 with TRBJ2-7, with 7 bases that match TRBD1. Losses at the gene ends were 1 base for V and 2 bases for J; bases not matched to a gene: 5. The CDR3 is 15 amino acids. Germline V lookup: CDR1 MGHRA, CDR2 YSYEKL.

This clone was found a few times. The chain carries TRBV12-5 and TRBJ1-5, with a possible D match to TRBD1 (6 bases). V lost 1 base, J lost 6 bases, and 13 bases lay in between. Germline loops: CDR1 LGHNT, CDR2 FRNRAP. CDR3 length equals 15 residues. The CDR3 spells CASGLDRASAQPQHF. As DNA, the CDR3 is TGTGCTAGTGGTTTGGACAGGGCATCGGCTCAGCCCCAGCATTTT.

Sample share makes this clone medium-sized (0.01 to 0.1%). V and J are TRBV11-3 and TRBJ1-1; a weak D match, TRBD1 (6 bases). Trimming removed 5 bases from V and 4 bases from J, with 14 bases in between. CDR1 is SGHNT and CDR2 is YENEEA in the germline V gene. This CDR3 has 14 residues. For the CDR3, the DNA is TGTGCCAGCAGCCCGCGACAGGCCCCCACTGAAGCTTTCTTT. It specifies CASSPRQAPTEAFF.

The chain recombines TRBV18 with TRBJ2-7, with D perhaps given as TRBD1 or TRBD2 (5 bases each). The CDR3 consists of 14 residues. Germline CDR1 and CDR2: KGHSH and LQKENI. Trimming left V 3 bases short and J 2 bases short, with 11 bases between. Here the CDR3 DNA reads TGTGCCAGCTCACCCTACGGGACCACCTACGAGCAGTACTTC. Translation gives CASSPYGTTYEQYF.

This clone was recorded once. The genes are TRBV19 and TRBJ2-7; tentatively, D is TRBD2 (6 bases). The V gene lost 5 bases and the J gene lost 2 bases, with 19 bases spanning the gap. The CDR3 is 16 amino acids. Germline lookup yields CDR1 LNHDA and CDR2 SQIVND (reference sequence). The chain's CDR3 is CASSPRGWANTYEQYF. CDR3 coding DNA: TGTGCCAGTAGTCCCCGGGGGTGGGCCAACACCTACGAGCAGTACTTC.

The rearrangement uses TRBV29-1 and TRBJ2-7, with 9 bases aligning to TRBD2. The CDR3 extends over 16 amino acids. Trimming removed 5 bases from V and 6 bases from J; junction bases left unmatched: 17. Germline loops: CDR1 SQVTM, CDR2 ANQGSEA. The CDR3, as DNA: TGCAGCGTTCAGGGCAGGAGGTCTAGCGGGATGAGCGAGCAGTACTTC. Amino acid sequence: CSVQGRRSSGMSEQYF.

This chain links TRBV30 with TRBJ1-1; 8 positions match TRBD1. CDR1 is GTSNPN and CDR2 is SVGIG in the germline V gene (reference sequence). The CDR3 is 17 amino acids. V lost 4 bases, J lost 2 bases, and 15 bases stayed unmatched. The DNA of the CDR3 is TGTGCCTGGACCGGATCCAAGACAGGGGTCGTCAACACTGAAGCTTTCTTT. It encodes CAWTGSKTGVVNTEAFF.

V usage is TRBV25-1 and J usage is TRBJ2-7; 10 nucleotides align to TRBD1. J gave up 7 bases and V 3 bases, and 6 bases lay outside the gene matches. CDR1 MGHDK and CDR2 SYGVNS come from the germline V gene. CDR3 length: 14 residues. CDR3 region: CASSDPGQGLEQYF. In DNA form, the CDR3 reads TGTGCCAGCAGTGATCCGGGACAGGGGTTAGAGCAGTACTTC.

This clone was observed a handful of times. This chain uses TRBV6-8 with TRBJ2-5; 7 bases fit TRBD1. Germline CDR1 is MNHGY and CDR2 is SAAAGT. This CDR3 spans 17 amino acids. Trimming took 3 bases from V and 5 from J; bases not matched to a gene: 15. This CDR3 is CASSYPTREGARETQYF. For the CDR3, the DNA is TGTGCCAGCAGTTATCCCACCCGTGAGGGGGCCCGGGAGACCCAGTACTTC.

This clone appeared a few times. The CDR3 nucleotides read TGCGCCAGCAGTGACAGCTACACCGGGGAGCTGTTTTTT. As protein: CASSDSYTGELFF. The chain has TRBV10-2 and TRBJ2-2; D not resolved. The germline V and J ends were trimmed by 3 bases and 3 bases, with 5 bases remaining between them. The CDR3 loop spans 13 amino acids. CDR1 is WSHSY and CDR2 is SAAADI in the germline V gene.

This clone was observed a few times. The J gene is TRBJ2-5, the V gene TRBV6-8; 12 positions agree with TRBD2. The V gene end was trimmed by 2 bases and the J gene end by 5 bases; junction bases not matched to a gene: 6. This CDR3 has 16 residues. CDR1 is MNHGY and CDR2 is SAAAGT in the germline V gene. The CDR3 loop is CASSYRTSGGRETQYF. The CDR3 DNA sequence: TGTGCCAGCAGTTACAGAACTAGCGGGGGGAGGGAGACCCAGTACTTC.

The chain joins TRBV18 to TRBJ1-1; 8 positions agree with TRBD1. The germline V gene has CDR1 KGHSH and CDR2 LQKENI. J gave up 7 bases and V 2 bases, and 6 bases lay outside the gene matches. This CDR3 is 14 amino acids long. CDR3 nucleotide sequence: TGTGCCAGCTCACCAGCCCAGGGGGCCCTTGAAGCTTTCTTT. It specifies CASSPAQGALEAFF.

The chain carries TRBV19 and TRBJ1-2; D is ambiguous. Deletions cut 4 bases from V and 2 bases from J, with 11 bases between. The CDR3 spans 14 residues. Germline V gene sequence: CDR1 LNHDA, CDR2 SQIVND (reference sequence). The CDR3 here is CASSTGLGNYGYTF. The CDR3 bases are TGTGCCAGTAGTACCGGACTAGGCAACTATGGCTACACCTTC.

The V and J genes are TRBV6-8 and TRBJ2-2; 10 nucleotides align to TRBD2. Germline lookup yields CDR1 MNHGY and CDR2 SAAAGT. V trimming: 4 bases; J trimming: 4 bases; junction bases outside the gene matches: 6. There are 16 residues in the CDR3. CDR3 in DNA: TGTGCCAGCAGTTTATGGGCTAGCGGGGGCACCGGGGAGCTGTTTTTT. This codes for CASSLWASGGTGELFF.

There are a few counts of this clone. The chain is built from TRBV28 and TRBJ1-2, with D possibly matching TRBD1 (6 bases). Trimming stripped 6 bases from V and 6 bases from J, with 17 bases between. Germline V gene sequence: CDR1 MDHEN, CDR2 SYDVKM. The CDR3 sequence is 14 residues long. The CDR3 protein is CASSQRQALHGYTF. As DNA, the CDR3 is TGTGCCAGCAGCCAGAGACAGGCCCTCCATGGCTACACCTTC.

This clone was counted only a few times. The chain joins TRBV19 to TRBJ2-1; TRBD2 matches at 10 bases. Trimming cost V 2 bases and J 7 bases; bases outside gene matches: 2. The CDR3 spans 14 residues. The germline V gene encodes CDR1 LNHDA and CDR2 SQIVND (reference sequence). The DNA of the CDR3 is TGTGCCAGTAGTATACGACTAGCGGGTAATGAGCAGTTCTTC. Its translation: CASSIRLAGNEQFF.

The chain uses TRBV15 and TRBJ2-7; 8 bases agree with TRBD1. CDR3 length equals 15 residues. The V gene end was trimmed by 1 base and the J gene end by 2 bases; junction bases not matched to a gene: 4. CDR1 is LNHNV, CDR2 YYDKDF, per germline (reference sequence). In DNA form, the CDR3 reads TGTGCCACCAGCAGAGTGAAACAGGGGGCCTACGAGCAGTACTTC. It is translated as CATSRVKQGAYEQYF.

This clone was detected a few times. This rearrangement joins TRBV12-2 to TRBJ1-4. TRBV12-2 is listed as a pseudogene. This CDR3 spans 18 amino acids. The CDR3 loop reads CASRSLWNRETTNEKLFF. The CDR3 DNA follows: TGTGCAAGTCGCTCCCTCTGGAATAGAGAGACAACTAATGAAAAACTGTTTTTT.

In its sample, this clone was seen a few times. This chain uses TRBV11-3 with TRBJ1-2; D gene ambiguous. Germline CDR1 SGHNT, CDR2 YENEEA. Trimming stripped 1 base from V and 4 bases from J, with 10 bases between. This CDR3 region has 14 residues. CDR3 region: CASSLGPLIYGYTF. As DNA, the CDR3 is TGTGCCAGCAGCTTAGGACCTCTGATCTATGGCTACACCTTC.

The chain employs TRBV9 and TRBJ1-1, with D unresolved. V dropped 3 bases and J dropped 0 bases, with 18 bases sitting between them. Germline assignment: CDR1 SGDLS and CDR2 YYNGEE. This CDR3 contains 17 residues. The CDR3 region is CASSARITWALNTEAFF. The CDR3 DNA reads TGTGCCAGCAGCGCCCGGATAACGTGGGCCTTGAACACTGAAGCTTTCTTT.